A few counts support the clone carrying this TCR beta chain. Germline loops: CDR1 SGHDN, CDR2 FVKESK. This CDR3 contains 14 residues. This sample stems from a study of blood T cells in healthy people across ages. Together with a sample-barcoded 5' primer, a J-beta primer mix was included in a second PCR lasting roughly 6 to 12 cycles. TCRdb reanalysed the 5' RACE reads using MiXCR and keeps one entry per CDR3 protein. The data hold about 680,000 distinct CDR3 sequences, with around half observed a single time. Input material: blood. This clonotype originated in a woman aged 55-75 years in good health. The chain uses TRBV14 and TRBJ2-5, with D possibly matching TRBD1 (7 bases). TRBJ2-7 matches the DNA end more closely, so the J call is doubtful. The CDR3 nucleotides are TGTGCCAGCAGCCAAGATTACAGGGGAGGCGAGCAGTACTTC. Translating it yields CASSQDYRGGEQYF.